Sequencing of this T cell receptor (beta chain) was carried out in a study of T-cell reconstitution after alpha-beta-depleted transplantation in children. Notes on the study in general: Newly produced T cells mostly accounted for T-cell counts and diversity one year post-transplant. The study traced high day-60 TCRbeta diversity in some patients to surviving recipient T cells and thymic progenitors. Reportedly, only several hundred clones from non-depleted graft cells drove alpha-beta T-cell counts at about two months.

Construction of the TCRbeta library involved unique molecular identifiers. TCRdb used MiXCR to reprocess the PCR reads, holding one entry per CDR3 protein. The sample lists hundreds of thousands of distinct CDR3 sequences, 13% occurring once. This clonotype was counted between two and nine times. No antigen is known for it. The CDR3 runs 14 residues. V lost 3 bases, J lost 3 bases, and 13 bases lay in between. Germline-derived CDR1 and CDR2 are SGDLS and YYNGEE. The chain is built from TRBV9 and TRBJ2-7; D tentatively fits TRBD1 or TRBD2 (6 bases each). This receptor was taken from a male patient between 5 and 17 years old who had a stem cell transplant for acute myeloid leukemia, so the T cells may come from the graft donor. The source was PBMCs, mostly from graft donor cells, collected 360 days after TCRalphabeta/CD19-depleted stem cell transplant. CDR3 sequence (DNA): TGTGCCAGCAGCGCTCTACAGGGAGGCTACGAGCAGTACTTC. Its translation is CASSALQGGYEQYF.